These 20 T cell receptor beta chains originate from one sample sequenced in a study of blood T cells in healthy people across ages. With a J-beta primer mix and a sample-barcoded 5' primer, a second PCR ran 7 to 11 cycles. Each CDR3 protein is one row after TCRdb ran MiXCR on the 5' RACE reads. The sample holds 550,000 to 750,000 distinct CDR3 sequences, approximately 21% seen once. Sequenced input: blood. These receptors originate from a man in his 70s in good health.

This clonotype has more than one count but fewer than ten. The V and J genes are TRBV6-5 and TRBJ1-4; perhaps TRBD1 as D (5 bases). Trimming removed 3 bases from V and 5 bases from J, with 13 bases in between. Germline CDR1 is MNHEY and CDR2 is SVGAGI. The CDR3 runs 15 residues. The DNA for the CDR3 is TGTGCCAGCAGTTATAATACCGGGGGGAATGAAAAACTGTTTTTT. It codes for CASSYNTGGNEKLFF.

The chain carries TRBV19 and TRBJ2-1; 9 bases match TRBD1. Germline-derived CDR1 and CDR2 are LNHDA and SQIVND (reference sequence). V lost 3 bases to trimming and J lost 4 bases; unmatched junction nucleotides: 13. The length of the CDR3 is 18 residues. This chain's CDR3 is CASSIHKKQGASYNEQFF. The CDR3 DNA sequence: TGTGCCAGTAGTATCCACAAGAAACAGGGGGCCTCGTACAATGAGCAGTTCTTC.

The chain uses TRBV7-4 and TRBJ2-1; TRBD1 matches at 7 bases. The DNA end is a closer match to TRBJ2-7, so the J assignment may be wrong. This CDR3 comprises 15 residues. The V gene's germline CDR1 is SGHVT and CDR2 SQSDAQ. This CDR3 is CASSLKDRKSYEQYF. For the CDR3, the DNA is TGTGCCAGCAGCTTGAAGGACAGGAAGAGTTACGAGCAGTACTTC.

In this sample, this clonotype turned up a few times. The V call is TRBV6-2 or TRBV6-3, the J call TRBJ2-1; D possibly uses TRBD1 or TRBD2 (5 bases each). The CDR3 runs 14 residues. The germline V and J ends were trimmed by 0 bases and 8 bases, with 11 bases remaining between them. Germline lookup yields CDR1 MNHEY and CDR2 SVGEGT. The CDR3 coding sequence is TGTGCCAGCAGTTACTCGTGGGGGTCGGATGAGCAGTTCTTC. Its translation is CASSYSWGSDEQFF.

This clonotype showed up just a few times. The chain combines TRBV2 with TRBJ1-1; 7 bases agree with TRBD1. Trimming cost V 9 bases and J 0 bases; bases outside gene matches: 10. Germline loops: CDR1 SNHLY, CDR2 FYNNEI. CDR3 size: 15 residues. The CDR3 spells CASKPGQMMNTEAFF. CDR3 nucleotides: TGTGCCAGTAAGCCGGGACAGATGATGAACACTGAAGCTTTCTTT.

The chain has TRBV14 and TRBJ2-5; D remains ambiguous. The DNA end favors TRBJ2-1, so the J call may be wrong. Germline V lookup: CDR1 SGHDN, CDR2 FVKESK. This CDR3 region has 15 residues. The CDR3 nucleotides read TGTGCCAGCAGCCAAGTTGGGGTGGCGGACAATGAGCAGTTCTTC. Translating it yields CASSQVGVADNEQFF.

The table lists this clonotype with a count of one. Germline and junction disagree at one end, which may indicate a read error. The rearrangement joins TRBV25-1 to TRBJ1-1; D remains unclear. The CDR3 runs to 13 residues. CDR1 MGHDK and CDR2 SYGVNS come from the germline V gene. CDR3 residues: CARSPMMNTEAFF. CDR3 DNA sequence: TGTGCCCGCAGTCCTATGATGAACACTGAAGCTTTCTTT.

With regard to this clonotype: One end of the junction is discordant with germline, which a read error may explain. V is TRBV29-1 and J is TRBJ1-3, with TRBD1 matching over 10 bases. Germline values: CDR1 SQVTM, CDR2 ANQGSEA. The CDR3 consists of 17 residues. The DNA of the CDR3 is TGCAACGTTGCCCTCATGACAGGGGGCGCGGGTGGAAACACCATATATTTT. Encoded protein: CNVALMTGGAGGNTIYF. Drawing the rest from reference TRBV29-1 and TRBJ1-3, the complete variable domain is SAVISQKPSRDICQRGTSLTIQCQVDSQVTMMFWYRQQPGQSLTLIATANQGSEATYESGFVIDKFPISRPNLTFSTLTVSNMSPEDSSIYLCNVALMTGGAGGNTIYFGEGSWLTVV.

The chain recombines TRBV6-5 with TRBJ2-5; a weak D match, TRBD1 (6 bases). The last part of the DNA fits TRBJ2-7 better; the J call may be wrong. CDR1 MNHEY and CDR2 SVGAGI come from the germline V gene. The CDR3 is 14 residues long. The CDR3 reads CASSKQGGIYEQYF. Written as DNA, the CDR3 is TGTGCCAGCAGTAAACAGGGTGGAATCTACGAGCAGTACTTC.

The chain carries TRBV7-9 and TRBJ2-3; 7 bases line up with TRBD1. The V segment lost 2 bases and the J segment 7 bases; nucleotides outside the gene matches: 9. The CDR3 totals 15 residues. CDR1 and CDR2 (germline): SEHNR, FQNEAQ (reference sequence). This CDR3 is CASSLRTGLGNTQYF. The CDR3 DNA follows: TGTGCCAGCAGCTTACGGACAGGACTGGGGAATACGCAGTATTTT.

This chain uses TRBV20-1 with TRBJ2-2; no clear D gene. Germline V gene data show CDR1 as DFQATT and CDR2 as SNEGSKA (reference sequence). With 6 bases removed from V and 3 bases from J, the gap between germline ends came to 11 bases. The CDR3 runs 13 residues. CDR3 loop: CSANPEYTGELFF. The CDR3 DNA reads TGCAGTGCAAACCCGGAGTACACCGGGGAGCTGTTTTTT.

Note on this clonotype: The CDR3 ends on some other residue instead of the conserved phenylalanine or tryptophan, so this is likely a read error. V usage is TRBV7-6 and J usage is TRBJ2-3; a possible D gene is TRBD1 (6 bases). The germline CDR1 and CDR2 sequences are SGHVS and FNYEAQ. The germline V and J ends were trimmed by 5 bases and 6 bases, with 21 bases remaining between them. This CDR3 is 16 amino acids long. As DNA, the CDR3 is TGTGCCAGCAGCAAAGGATCAGGGGTCTACACGGATACGCAGTATTCT. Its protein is CASSKGSGVYTDTQYS.

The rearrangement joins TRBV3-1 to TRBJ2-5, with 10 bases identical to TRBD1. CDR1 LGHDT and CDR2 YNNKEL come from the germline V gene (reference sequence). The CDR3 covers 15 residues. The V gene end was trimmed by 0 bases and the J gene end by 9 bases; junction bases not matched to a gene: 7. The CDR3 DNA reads TGTGCCAGCAGCCAAGATGGGACAGGGGAGGATTCCCAGTACTTC. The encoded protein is CASSQDGTGEDSQYF.

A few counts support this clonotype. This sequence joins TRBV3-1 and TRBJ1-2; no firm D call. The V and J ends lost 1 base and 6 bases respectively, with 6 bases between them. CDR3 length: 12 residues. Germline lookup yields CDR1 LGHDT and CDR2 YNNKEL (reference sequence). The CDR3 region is CASSQAGNGYTF. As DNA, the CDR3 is TGTGCCAGCAGCCAAGCAGGAAATGGCTACACCTTC.

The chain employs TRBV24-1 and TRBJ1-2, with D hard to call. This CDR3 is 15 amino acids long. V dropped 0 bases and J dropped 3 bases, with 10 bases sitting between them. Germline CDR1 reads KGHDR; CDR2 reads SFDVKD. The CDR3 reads CATSDLQDGDYGYTF. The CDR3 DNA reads TGTGCCACCAGTGATTTGCAGGACGGTGACTATGGCTACACCTTC.

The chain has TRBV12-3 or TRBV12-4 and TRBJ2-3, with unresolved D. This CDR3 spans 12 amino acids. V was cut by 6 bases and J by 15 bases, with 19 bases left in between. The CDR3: CASRGTTDVEYF. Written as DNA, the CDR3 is TGTGCCAGCAGAGGAACCACAGATGTGGAATATTTT.

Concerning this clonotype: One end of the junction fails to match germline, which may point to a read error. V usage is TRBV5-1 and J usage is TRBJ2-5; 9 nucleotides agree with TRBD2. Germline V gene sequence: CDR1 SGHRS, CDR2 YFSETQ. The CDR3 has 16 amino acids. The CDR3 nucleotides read TGCGCCAGCAGCATGGGACTAGCCAAAACCCAAGAGAGCCAGTACTTC. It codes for CASSMGLAKTQESQYF.

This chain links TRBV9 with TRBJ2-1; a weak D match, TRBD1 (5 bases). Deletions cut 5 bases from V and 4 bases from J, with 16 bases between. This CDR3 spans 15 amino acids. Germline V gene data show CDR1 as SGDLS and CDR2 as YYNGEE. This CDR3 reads CASSRQLGWYNEQFF. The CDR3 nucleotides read TGTGCCAGCAGTAGACAGCTGGGATGGTACAATGAGCAGTTCTTC.

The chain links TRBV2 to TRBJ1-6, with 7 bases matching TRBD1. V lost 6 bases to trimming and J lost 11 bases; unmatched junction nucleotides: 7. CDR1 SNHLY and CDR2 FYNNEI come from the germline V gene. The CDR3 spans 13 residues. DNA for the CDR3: TGTGCCAGCAGCTGGGACAGCTCGCCACCCCTCCACTTT. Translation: CASSWDSSPPLHF.

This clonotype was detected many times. The CDR3 loop is CSAWVNSGETQYF. The DNA of the CDR3 is TGCAGCGCCTGGGTCAACTCTGGAGAGACCCAGTACTTC. This chain links TRBV29-1 with TRBJ2-5; D uncertain. This CDR3 has 13 residues. V lost 7 bases, J lost 4 bases, and 16 bases lay in between. Germline values: CDR1 SQVTM, CDR2 ANQGSEA.